At least ten counts were recorded for the clone carrying this TCR beta chain. This CDR3 contains 13 residues. The junction had 1 base not matched to a gene; V was cut back by 5 bases and J by 4 bases. Germline V lookup: CDR1 SGHNT, CDR2 YENEEA. The record originates from a study of T cells after yellow fever vaccination. TCRdb reprocessed the 5' RACE reads with MiXCR, giving one entry per CDR3 protein. The sample holds approximately 300,000 distinct CDR3 sequences; around 6.8% are singletons and the top ten take 18%. Sequenced material: PBMCs, taken about 49 days after the first yellow fever vaccination. The sequence derives from a man younger than 35 who received the YFV17D yellow fever vaccine. This chain links TRBV11-3 with TRBJ2-2; 7 bases line up with TRBD2. Here the CDR3 reads CASSLAVTGELFF. The CDR3 nucleotides read TGTGCCAGCAGCCTAGCGGTCACCGGGGAGCTGTTTTTT.